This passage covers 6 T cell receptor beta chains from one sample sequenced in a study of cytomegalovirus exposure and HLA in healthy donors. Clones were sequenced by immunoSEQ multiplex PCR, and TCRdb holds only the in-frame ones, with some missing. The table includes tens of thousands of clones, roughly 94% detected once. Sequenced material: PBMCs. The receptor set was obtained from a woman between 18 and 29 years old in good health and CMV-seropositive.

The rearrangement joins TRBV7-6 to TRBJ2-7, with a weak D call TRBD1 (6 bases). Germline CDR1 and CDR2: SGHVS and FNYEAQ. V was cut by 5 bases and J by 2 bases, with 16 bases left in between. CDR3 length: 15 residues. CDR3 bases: TGTGCCAGCAGCCTAGAGGACAGCCGACCCTACGAGCAGTACTTC. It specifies CASSLEDSRPYEQYF.

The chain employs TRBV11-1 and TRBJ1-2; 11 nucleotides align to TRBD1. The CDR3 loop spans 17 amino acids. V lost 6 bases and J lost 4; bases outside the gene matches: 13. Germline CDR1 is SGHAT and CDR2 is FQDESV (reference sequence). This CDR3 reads CASSPHRDRGNIYGYTF. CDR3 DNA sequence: TGTGCCAGCAGTCCACACCGGGACAGGGGGAATATCTATGGCTACACCTTC.

CDR3 loop: CASSDRRVRSNQPQHF. DNA of the CDR3: TGTGCCAGCAGCGACCGGAGGGTTCGAAGCAATCAGCCCCAGCATTTT. The genes are TRBV7-8 and TRBJ1-5, with no clear D. This CDR3 contains 16 residues. Between the trimmed V and J ends, which lost 5 bases and 1 base, there was a span of 15 bases. Germline V gene sequence: CDR1 SGHVS, CDR2 FQNEAQ.

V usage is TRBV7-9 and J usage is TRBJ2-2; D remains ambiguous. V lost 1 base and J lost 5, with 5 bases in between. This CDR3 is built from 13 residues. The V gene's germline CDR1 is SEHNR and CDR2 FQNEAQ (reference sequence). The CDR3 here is CASSLVPTGELFF. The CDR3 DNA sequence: TGTGCCAGCAGCTTAGTTCCTACCGGGGAGCTGTTTTTT.

CDR3 sequence: CASSIPGSEDTQYF. The CDR3 region has the DNA TGTGCCAGTAGTATACCCGGGTCGGAGGATACGCAGTATTTT. This chain links TRBV19 with TRBJ2-3; D gene uncertain. The V end lost 2 bases, the J end lost 6 bases, and 12 bases lay between the germline ends. Per the germline V gene, CDR1 is LNHDA and CDR2 is SQIVND (reference sequence). The CDR3 covers 14 residues. The variable domain in full, completed from reference TRBV19 and TRBJ2-3, reads DGGITQSPKYLFRKEGQNVTLSCEQNLNHDAMYWYRQDPGQGLRLIYYSQIVNDFQKGDIAEGYSVSREKKESFPLTVTSAQKNPTAFYLCASSIPGSEDTQYFGPGTRLTVL.

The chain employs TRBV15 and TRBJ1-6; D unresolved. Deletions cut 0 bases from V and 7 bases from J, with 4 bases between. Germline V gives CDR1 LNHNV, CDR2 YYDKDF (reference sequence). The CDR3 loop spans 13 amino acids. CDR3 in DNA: TGTGCCACCAGCAGAGATAAAAATTCACCCCTCCACTTT. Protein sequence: CATSRDKNSPLHF.